The clone carrying this T cell receptor beta chain was seen a few times. This sample stems from a study of T cell repertoires in cytomegalovirus infection. TCRdb reanalysed the reads using MiXCR and keeps one entry per CDR3 protein. The sample lists a few hundred thousand distinct CDR3 sequences, over 7.5% occurring once. The germline CDR1 and CDR2 sequences are LNHDA and SQIVND (reference sequence). The CDR3 contains 15 residues. The V end was cut by 4 bases, the J end by 3 bases, with 10 bases between. This chain joins TRBV19 and TRBJ2-6, with D perhaps matching TRBD1 (5 bases). The source is a human donor in good health (CMV status not recorded). Some clones in this sample may be carry-over from other donors' samples. Source material: PBMCs. This CDR3 is CASSTAGRGANVLTF. The CDR3, as DNA: TGTGCCAGTAGTACCGCAGGGCGTGGGGCCAACGTCCTGACTTTC.